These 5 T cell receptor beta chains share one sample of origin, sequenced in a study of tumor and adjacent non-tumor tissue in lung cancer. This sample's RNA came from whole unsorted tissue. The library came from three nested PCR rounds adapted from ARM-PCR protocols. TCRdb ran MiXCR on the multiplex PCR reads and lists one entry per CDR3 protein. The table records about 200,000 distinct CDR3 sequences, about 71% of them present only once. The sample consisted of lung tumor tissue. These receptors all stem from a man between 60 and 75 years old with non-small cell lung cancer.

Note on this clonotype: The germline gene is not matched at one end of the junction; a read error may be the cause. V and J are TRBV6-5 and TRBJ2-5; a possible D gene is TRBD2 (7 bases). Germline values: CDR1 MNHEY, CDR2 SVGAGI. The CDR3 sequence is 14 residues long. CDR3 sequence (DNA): TGTGCCAGCATTGATACCAGGACTGCGGGGGCCCAATACTTC. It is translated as CASIDTRTAGAQYF.

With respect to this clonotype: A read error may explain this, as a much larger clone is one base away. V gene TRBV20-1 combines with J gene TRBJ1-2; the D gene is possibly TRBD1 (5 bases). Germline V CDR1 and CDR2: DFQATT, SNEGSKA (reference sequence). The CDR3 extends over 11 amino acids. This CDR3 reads CSGGSDYVYTF. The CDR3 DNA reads TGCAGTGGGGGGAGCGACTATGTCTACACCTTC.

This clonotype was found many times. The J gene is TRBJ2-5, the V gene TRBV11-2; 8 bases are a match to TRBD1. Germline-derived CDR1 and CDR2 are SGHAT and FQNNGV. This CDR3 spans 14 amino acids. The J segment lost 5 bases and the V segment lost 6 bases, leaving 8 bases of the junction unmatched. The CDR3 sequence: CASSFTGGRETQYF. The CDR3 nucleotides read TGTGCCAGCAGTTTTACAGGGGGGAGGGAGACCCAGTACTTC.

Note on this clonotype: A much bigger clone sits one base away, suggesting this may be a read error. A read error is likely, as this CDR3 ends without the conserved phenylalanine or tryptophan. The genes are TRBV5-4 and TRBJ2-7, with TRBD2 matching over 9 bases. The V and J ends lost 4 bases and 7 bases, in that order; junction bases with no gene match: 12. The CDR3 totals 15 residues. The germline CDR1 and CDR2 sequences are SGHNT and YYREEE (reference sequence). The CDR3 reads CASSPEVAGEREQYL. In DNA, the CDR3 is TGTGCCAGCAGCCCGGAGGTAGCGGGAGAGAGGGAGCAGTACTTA.

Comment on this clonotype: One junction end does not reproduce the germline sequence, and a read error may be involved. CDR3 bases: TGCGCCAGCAGCCAAGAGGGCACGACTGGCTATGACTACACCTTC. Translated: CASSQEGTTGYDYTF. This chain connects TRBV4-1 to TRBJ1-2; no clear D. The germline gives CDR1 MGHRA, CDR2 YSYEKL. CDR3 length: 15 residues.